Listed below are T cell receptor beta chains from one sample, sequenced in a study of tumor-infiltrating lymphocytes in primary liver carcinoma. MiXCR, applied by TCRdb to the multiplex PCR reads, yields one record per CDR3 protein. The repertoire consists of about 30,000 distinct CDR3 sequences, with around 66% occurring once and the leading ten covering 25% to 35%. What was sequenced was liver tumor tissue from sampling region 3. These receptors were collected from a woman aged 25 to 39 with primary liver carcinoma and hepatitis B virus infection. The CDR3 runs from the conserved cysteine through the conserved F or W. Each record gives: J gene, clone size, V gene, D gene, CDR3 protein, CDR3 DNA. A D gene is named only where the DNA matches it firmly. Clone sizes are given selectively: once, few, many, or a class where the clone is expanded.

>TRBJ2-3|.|TRBV24-1|.
CATSDLYGDTQYF
TGTGCCACCAGTGATTTGTACGGGGATACGCAATATTTT
>TRBJ2-3|.|TRBV29-1|TRBD2
CSTSRASGNRSDTQYF
TGCAGCACCTCCCGGGCTAGCGGGAATAGATCAGATACACAGTATTTT
>TRBJ2-1|.|TRBV11-3|TRBD2
CASSLGGGLGRYEQFF
TGTGCCAGCAGCTTAGGTGGCGGACTAGGGCGTTATGAGCAGTTCTTC
>TRBJ2-2|.|TRBV6-1|.
CASSETLPRGAANIGELFF
TGTGCCAGCAGTGAAACCCTTCCCAGGGGCGCCGCGAACATCGGAGAGCTGTTTTTT
>TRBJ2-1|.|TRBV11-2|.
CTSNLGGGRTSNEQFF
TGTACCAGCAACTTAGGGGGCGGGAGAACTTCCAATGAGCAGTTCTTC
>TRBJ2-3|many|TRBV29-1|.
CSVEGQETRTDTQYF
TGCAGCGTTGAAGGACAGGAGACGAGAACAGATACGCAGTATTTT
>TRBJ2-1|.|TRBV11-2|TRBD1
CASSLTHGQGCRGEQFF
TGTGCCAGCAGCTTAACGCACGGACAGGGGTGCAGGGGTGAGCAATTCTTC
>TRBJ2-1|few|TRBV11-2|TRBD2
CVSSLGTSGFNEQFF
TGTGTCAGCAGCTTAGGGACTAGCGGTTTCAATGAGCAGTTCTTC
>TRBJ2-3|once|TRBV11-2|TRBD2
CASSLDLSGLAGGVIDTQYF
TGTGCTAGCAGCTTAGATCTAAGTGGGTTAGCGGGAGGAGTGATAGATACGCAGTATTTT
>TRBJ1-5|few|TRBV20-1|.
CSARRQSNQPQHF
TGCAGTGCTAGAAGGCAGAGCAATCAGCCCCAGCATTTT
>TRBJ2-7|.|TRBV18|.
CASSPPGGKYHEQYF
TGTGCCAGCTCACCACCGGGGGGCAAATACCACGAGCAATACTTC
>TRBJ2-7|many|TRBV7-8|.
CASSLRTYDGEQYF
TGTGCCAGCAGCTTGCGGACATATGACGGGGAGCAGTACTTC
>TRBJ1-6|.|TRBV11-2|.
CDSSFGQKHYNSPLHF
TGTGACAGCAGCTTTGGTCAGAAGCACTATAATTCACCCCTCCACTTT
>TRBJ2-5|medium-sized|TRBV6-6|.
CASSRRDLETQYF
TGTGCCAGCAGTCGACGGGACCTAGAGACCCAGTACTTC
>TRBJ2-2|.|TRBV6-1|.
CASSETLHGGAANTEEPFF
TGTGCCAGCAGTGAAACCCTTCACGGGGGCGCCGCGAACACCGAGGAGCCGTTTTTT
>TRBJ1-2|.|TRBV7-9|.
CASSFSGGDGHTF
TGTGCCAGCAGCTTCTCGGGGGGGGATGGCCACACCTTC
>TRBJ2-7|many|TRBV28|TRBD2
CASSLSGRVTYEQYF
TGTGCCAGCAGTCTTAGCGGGAGGGTTACCTACGAGCAGTACTTC
>TRBJ2-1|many|TRBV11-2|.
CASSLERTNNEQFF
TGTGCCAGCAGCTTAGAACGGACGAACAATGAGCAGTTCTTC
>TRBJ2-1|medium-sized|TRBV11-3|TRBD2
CASSLGTSGKLEQFF
TGTGCCAGCAGCTTAGGAACTAGCGGGAAGCTTGAGCAGTTCTTC
>TRBJ1-1|.|TRBV11-2|TRBD1
CASRYTGGRAKVFF
TGTGCTAGCAGATATACAGGGGGGAGGGCTAAAGTTTTCTTT
>TRBJ2-1|many|TRBV29-1|.
CGVDQNGQFF
TGCGGCGTAGATCAAAATGGGCAGTTCTTC
>TRBJ1-6|many|TRBV20-1|.
CSARQQGPLHF
TGCAGTGCTAGACAACAGGGACCCCTCCACTTT
>TRBJ2-1|.|TRBV11-2|.
CSSSLSVTSEQFF
TGTAGCAGCAGCTTATCGGTTACGAGTGAGCAGTTCTTC
>TRBJ2-3|.|TRBV6-5|TRBD2
CASSPGLGGNTRYF
TGTGCCAGCAGCCCGGGACTAGGGGGTAATACGCGGTATTTT
>TRBJ2-3|.|TRBV5-4|TRBD2
CASSNPEASGSRTDTQYF
TGTGCCAGCAGCAACCCGGAGGCCAGCGGGAGTCGGACAGATACGCAGTATTTT
>TRBJ2-3|.|TRBV28|.
CTSSYNSADTQYF
TGTACCAGCAGTTATAACAGCGCTGATACTCAGTATTTT
>TRBJ2-7|medium-sized|TRBV4-2|TRBD1
CASSPSGDRGTYEQYF
TGTGCCAGCAGCCCATCCGGGGACAGGGGGACCTACGAGCAGTACTTC
>TRBJ1-2|few|TRBV11-2|.
CASSLGGMTERGYTF
TGTGCCAGCAGCTTAGGTGGGATGACAGAGAGAGGCTACACCTTC
>TRBJ2-7|.|TRBV7-8|.
CPSGQGRAYEQYF
TGTCCCAGTGGGCAGGGGCGCGCCTACGAGCAGTACTTC
>TRBJ1-1|many|TRBV11-2|TRBD1
CASSPDPGGRTEAFF
TGTGCCAGCAGCCCCGACCCAGGGGGCCGAACTGAAGCTTTCTTT
>TRBJ1-2|many|TRBV11-2|.
CASSLEGNYGYTF
TGTGCCAGCAGCTTAGAGGGGAACTATGGCTACACCTTC
>TRBJ2-1|.|TRBV20-1|TRBD2
CSARDSRGTSGSYQHFF
TGCAGTGCTAGAGACTCCCGGGGGACCAGCGGGAGCTATCAGCACTTCTTC
>TRBJ2-3|.|TRBV4-2|.
CASSQEAITDTQYF
TGTGCCAGCAGCCAAGAGGCCATCACAGATACGCAGTATTTT
>TRBJ2-2|.|TRBV6-1|.
CASSETLPWGAANTGELPF
TGTGCCAGCAGTGAAACCCTTCCCTGGGGCGCCGCGAACACCGGGGAGCTGCCCTTT
>TRBJ2-3|once|TRBV11-2|TRBD1
CANSLGRGIVDTQYF
TGTGCCAACAGCTTAGGCAGGGGGATAGTAGATACGCAATATTTT
>TRBJ2-1|many|TRBV6-4|TRBD2
CASSFGRGNEQFF
TGTGCCAGCAGTTTCGGGAGGGGGAATGAGCAGTTCTTC
>TRBJ1-5|.|TRBV11-2|.
CASSLNFGTSGQPQHF
TGTGCCAGCAGCTTAAATTTCGGGACATCTGGTCAGCCCCAGCATTTT
>TRBJ1-6|.|TRBV14|TRBD1
CANSQTGRNSPLHF
TGTGCCAACAGCCAGACAGGGAGAAATTCACCCCTCCACTTT
>TRBJ2-3|.|TRBV12-3/TRBV12-4|TRBD2
CASTLGGASGDRQYF
TGTGCCAGCACTCTTGGGGGTGCTAGCGGAGATAGGCAGTATTTT
>TRBJ1-1|.|TRBV11-2|TRBD1
CVSSARDRGRRRWSNSEAFF
TGTGTCAGCAGCGCTCGGGACAGGGGGCGCAGGAGGTGGAGTAACTCTGAAGCTTTCTTT
>TRBJ2-1|.|TRBV4-3|.
CTSSHTESVNGQLF
TGCACCAGCAGCCACACAGAGTCGGTGAATGGGCAGCTCTTC
>TRBJ2-3|.|TRBV6-2/TRBV6-3|.
CASSYLDKQPQYF
TGTGCCAGCAGTTACCTGGACAAACAGCCCCAGTATTTT
>TRBJ2-1|.|TRBV6-5|TRBD1
CAGSQNRDRIASEQFF
TGTGCCGGCAGTCAAAACCGGGACAGGATAGCCAGTGAGCAGTTCTTC
>TRBJ2-7|.|TRBV11-2|TRBD2
CASSLVMGLAGEEQCF
TGTGCCAGCAGCTTAGTGATGGGACTAGCGGGGGAAGAGCAGTGTTTC
>TRBJ2-7|.|TRBV4-3|.
CAGSQDRWTEQEQYF
TGCGCCGGCAGCCAGGATCGATGGACAGAGCAGGAGCAGTACTTC
>TRBJ2-1|.|TRBV10-3|.
CAISPAAPRDEQFF
TGTGCCATCAGTCCCGCGGCGCCCCGGGATGAACAGTTCTTC
>TRBJ2-5|.|TRBV10-3|.
CAISESVTRQEIQYF
TGTGCCATCAGTGAGTCGGTTACCAGGCAAGAGATCCAGTACTTC
>TRBJ2-3|once|TRBV4-3|.
CASSQERTGTQYF
TGCGCCAGCAGCCAAGAGCGCACGGGTACGCAGTATTTT
>TRBJ2-2|.|TRBV11-1|.
CASSLVGGTDTGELFF
TGTGCCAGTAGCTTAGTGGGGGGTACGGACACCGGGGAGCTTTTTTTT
>TRBJ1-6|once|TRBV6-5|.
CVSSSNGDSYNSPLHF
TGTGTCAGCAGTTCCAACGGAGACTCCTATAATTCACCCCTCCACTTT
>TRBJ1-1|.|TRBV11-2|TRBD1
CASSDRDRARKRWSNTEASF
TGTGCCAGTAGCGATCGGGACAGGGCGCGCAAGAGGTGGAGTAACACTGAAGCTTCCTTT
>TRBJ2-2|.|TRBV6-5|.
CASGPRTRFTRELFF
TGTGCCAGCGGTCCGCGGACAAGGTTCACCAGGGAGCTGTTTTTT
>TRBJ2-2|.|TRBV11-1|.
CASSLARGTDTGELFF
TGTGCCAGCAGCTTAGCGCGGGGTACGGACACCGGGGAGCTGTTTTTT
>TRBJ2-1|.|TRBV11-3|.
CASILGWGEWGVHEQFF
TGTGCCAGCATCTTAGGCTGGGGGGAGTGGGGTGTCCATGAGCAGTTCTTC
>TRBJ2-7|few|TRBV5-1|TRBD1
CASSWDREYEQYF
TGCGCTAGCAGCTGGGACAGGGAGTACGAGCAGTACTTC